The 15 T cell receptor beta chains below come from one sample, sequenced in a study of T cell clones after liver transplantation. Clones were sequenced by immunoSEQ multiplex PCR, and TCRdb holds only the in-frame ones, with some missing. The table records 70,000 to 85,000 clones, 80% of them present only once. Sequences were derived from CD4+ T cells from blood, sampled before liver transplant. The receptor source for this set is a human donor who received a liver transplant.

The J gene is TRBJ2-1, the V gene TRBV28; D remains unclear. This CDR3 is built from 12 residues. Germline V gene lookup returns CDR1 MDHEN and CDR2 SYDVKM. With 5 bases removed from V and 6 bases from J, the gap between germline ends came to 8 bases. CDR3 in amino acids: CASSLTRNEQFF. CDR3 in DNA: TGTGCCAGCAGTCTCACCCGCAATGAGCAGTTCTTC.

The rearrangement uses TRBV7-2 and TRBJ1-5; D gene unclear. V was cut by 5 bases and J by 3 bases, with 5 bases left in between. The germline V gene has CDR1 SGHTA and CDR2 FQGNSA. This CDR3 has 12 amino acids. CDR3: CASSRDNQPQHF. CDR3 nucleotide sequence: TGTGCCAGCAGCAGGGACAATCAGCCCCAGCATTTT.

The genes are TRBV4-2 and TRBJ1-1; 7 bases align to TRBD1. V gave up 1 base and J gave up 1 base; unmatched junction bases: 6. The CDR3 totals 16 residues. Germline V gene lookup returns CDR1 LGHNA and CDR2 YNFKEQ. CDR3 DNA sequence: TGTGCCAGCAGCCAAGGACAGGGCAAGGGGAACACTGAAGCTTTCTTT. It encodes CASSQGQGKGNTEAFF.

V and J are TRBV4-3 and TRBJ2-7; no definite D call. Per the germline V gene, CDR1 is LGHNA and CDR2 is YSLEER. V shed 1 base and J shed 0 bases, with 7 bases lying between them. The CDR3 runs 14 residues. This CDR3 reads CASSQAPFSYEQYF. CDR3 bases: TGCGCCAGCAGCCAAGCTCCGTTCTCCTACGAGCAGTACTTC.

The chain employs TRBV10-3 and TRBJ2-3; 11 bases line up with TRBD2. Germline CDR1 ENHRY, CDR2 SYGVKD. The V and J ends lost 2 bases and 11 bases, in that order; junction bases with no gene match: 3. The CDR3 length is 13 residues. CDR3 sequence reads: CAISETSGSGQYF. CDR3 DNA sequence: TGTGCCATCAGTGAGACTAGCGGGAGTGGGCAGTATTTT.

The V call is TRBV6-1, the J call TRBJ1-1; D gene unclear. Trimming left V 2 bases short and J 8 bases short, with 6 bases between. The CDR3 is 11 amino acids. Germline CDR1 and CDR2: MNHNS and SASEGT. The CDR3 bases are TGTGCCAGCAGTGAATGGAGGGAAGCTTTCTTT. This sequence encodes CASSEWREAFF.

V is TRBV11-3 and J is TRBJ2-1; D may be TRBD1 or TRBD2 (5 bases each). CDR1 and CDR2 from the germline V gene are SGHNT and YENEEA. V lost 3 bases to trimming and J lost 4 bases, with 10 bases between them. This CDR3 is built from 14 residues. CDR3 loop: CASSFGDGYNEQFF. CDR3 DNA sequence: TGTGCCAGCAGCTTTGGGGACGGATACAATGAGCAGTTCTTC.

This clone was observed once. V and J are TRBV7-2 and TRBJ1-2; 7 nucleotides agree with TRBD1. V trimming: 5 bases; J trimming: 6 bases; junction bases outside the gene matches: 6. CDR1 and CDR2 from the germline V gene are SGHTA and FQGNSA. This CDR3 is 13 amino acids long. CDR3: CASSPDRDHGYTF. In DNA form, the CDR3 reads TGTGCCAGCAGCCCCGACAGGGACCATGGCTACACCTTC.

This rearrangement joins TRBV30 to TRBJ2-3; 13 nucleotides align to TRBD2. Unmatched junction bases numbered 12, after V lost 8 bases and J lost 1 base. The CDR3 length is 17 residues. From germline, CDR1 is GTSNPN and CDR2 SVGIG (reference sequence). The CDR3, as DNA: TGTGCCGCCCTACTAGCGGGAGGGCCCTCCGGCACAGATACGCAGTATTTT. This codes for CAALLAGGPSGTDTQYF. Filled out from reference TRBV30 and TRBJ2-3, the complete variable domain reads SQTIHQWPATLVQPVGSPLSLECTVEGTSNPNLYWYRQAAGRGLQLLFYSVGIGQISSEVPQNLSASRPQDRQFILSSKKLLLSDSGFYLCAALLAGGPSGTDTQYFGPGTRLTVL.

V gene TRBV12-5 combines with J gene TRBJ1-5, with 7 bases identical to TRBD1. The junction had 9 bases not matched to a gene; V was cut back by 7 bases and J by 9 bases. Germline-derived CDR1 and CDR2 are LGHNT and FRNRAP. The CDR3 runs to 13 residues. CDR3 loop: CASARDRTGPQHF. DNA for the CDR3: TGTGCTAGTGCTCGGGACAGAACCGGGCCCCAGCATTTT.

This clone was seen a single time. This rearrangement joins TRBV6-1 to TRBJ1-5; maybe TRBD1 (6 bases). Between the trimmed V and J ends, which lost 0 bases and 1 base, there was a span of 13 bases. The CDR3 has 17 residues. Germline V gene sequence: CDR1 MNHNS, CDR2 SASEGT. In nucleotides, the CDR3 is TGTGCCAGCAGTGAAGCAGGCAGGGGAAGGAGCAATCAGCCCCAGCATTTT. It specifies CASSEAGRGRSNQPQHF.

This chain joins TRBV7-2 and TRBJ1-1, with 7 bases that match TRBD1. The CDR3 length is 14 residues. The V gene end was trimmed by 0 bases and the J gene end by 4 bases; junction bases not matched to a gene: 2. From germline, CDR1 is SGHTA and CDR2 FQGNSA. This CDR3 is CASSLAGTVTEAFF. The DNA for the CDR3 is TGTGCCAGCAGCTTAGCGGGGACAGTCACTGAAGCTTTCTTT. Full variable domain (missing parts from reference TRBV7-2 and TRBJ1-1): GAGVSQSPSNKVTEKGKDVELRCDPISGHTALYWYRQSLGQGLEFLIYFQGNSAPDKSGLPSDRFSAERTGGSVSTLTIQRTQQEDSAVYLCASSLAGTVTEAFFGQGTRLTVV.

The rearrangement joins TRBV30 to TRBJ1-4; 8 nucleotides line up with TRBD1. CDR1 and CDR2 from the germline V gene are GTSNPN and SVGIG (reference sequence). The CDR3 runs 16 residues. J lost 2 bases, V lost 5 bases, and 10 bases had no gene match. CDR3 sequence reads: CAWYRTGSPTNEKLFF. CDR3 DNA: TGTGCCTGGTATAGGACAGGGAGCCCGACTAATGAAAAACTGTTTTTT.

The chain combines TRBV5-1 with TRBJ1-1; D is unclear. Trimming cost V 2 bases and J 0 bases, with 11 bases left between them. The CDR3 has 15 residues. Per the germline V gene, CDR1 is SGHRS and CDR2 is YFSETQ. The CDR3 sequence is CASSFSQTLNTEAFF. In DNA form, the CDR3 reads TGCGCCAGCAGCTTTTCACAGACACTGAACACTGAAGCTTTCTTT.

This clone was counted only a few times. J is TRBJ1-5 and V is TRBV11-2; D possibly corresponds to TRBD1 (5 bases). The germline CDR1 and CDR2 sequences are SGHAT and FQNNGV. V was trimmed by 1 base and J by 12 bases, leaving 16 bases between them. CDR3 length: 14 amino acids. The CDR3 DNA reads TGTGCCAGCAGCTTAGGTGTAGGGGACCGATACCAGCATTTT. Residues: CASSLGVGDRYQHF.